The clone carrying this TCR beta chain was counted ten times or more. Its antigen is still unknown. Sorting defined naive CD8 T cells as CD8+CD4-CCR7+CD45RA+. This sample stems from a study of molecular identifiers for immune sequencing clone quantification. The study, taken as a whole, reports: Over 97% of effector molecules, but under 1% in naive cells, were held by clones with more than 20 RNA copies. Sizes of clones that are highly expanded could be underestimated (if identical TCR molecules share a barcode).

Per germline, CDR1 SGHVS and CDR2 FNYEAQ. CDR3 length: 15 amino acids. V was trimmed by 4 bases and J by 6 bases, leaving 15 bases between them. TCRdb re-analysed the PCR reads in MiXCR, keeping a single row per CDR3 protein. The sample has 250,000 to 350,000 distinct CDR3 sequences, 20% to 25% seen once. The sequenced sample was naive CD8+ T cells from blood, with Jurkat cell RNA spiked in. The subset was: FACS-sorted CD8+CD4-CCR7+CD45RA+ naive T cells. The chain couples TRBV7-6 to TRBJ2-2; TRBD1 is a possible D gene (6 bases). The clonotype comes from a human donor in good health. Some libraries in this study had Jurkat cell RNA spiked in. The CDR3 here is CASSSRTDVAGELFF. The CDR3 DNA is TGTGCCAGCAGCTCACGGACAGACGTCGCCGGGGAGCTGTTTTTT.